This TCR beta chain is from a study of blood T cell repertoires in COVID-19. About the research overall: Samples came from the United States, Italy and Spain, spanning acute and convalescent COVID-19. PBMCs, B-cell-depleted T cells, or T cells were the source of the cDNA or gDNA that made up the material.

Authors' processing steps: Scientists estimated how many nucleated cells there were by amplifying reference gene primers. TCRdb's copy holds only in-frame clones and misses some; the assay was immunoSEQ multiplex PCR. The V and J calls and clone size are taken from that table; D and trimming were inferred from the DNA. This table has around 27,000 clones, about 80% appearing once. This receptor was identified in a man aged 65 to 85 with active COVID-19. Sequencing input: peripheral blood.

The CDR3 DNA follows: TGTGCCAGTAGTTCCCTGGACAGGGAATTCACCTACGAGCAGTACTTC. Translating it yields CASSSLDREFTYEQYF. J is TRBJ2-7 and V is TRBV19; 8 nucleotides align to TRBD1. CDR1 and CDR2 from the germline V gene are LNHDA and SQIVND (reference sequence). This CDR3 spans 16 amino acids. The V gene end was trimmed by 5 bases and the J gene end by 2 bases; junction bases not matched to a gene: 11.